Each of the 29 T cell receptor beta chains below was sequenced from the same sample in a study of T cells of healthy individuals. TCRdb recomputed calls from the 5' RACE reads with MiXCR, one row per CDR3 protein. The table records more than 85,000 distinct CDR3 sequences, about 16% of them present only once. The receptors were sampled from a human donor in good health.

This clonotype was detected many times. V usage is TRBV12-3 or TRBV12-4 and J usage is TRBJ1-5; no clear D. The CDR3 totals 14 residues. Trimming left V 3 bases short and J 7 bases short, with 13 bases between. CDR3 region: CASSFDGLGQPQHF. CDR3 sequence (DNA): TGTGCCAGCAGTTTCGACGGGTTAGGACAGCCCCAGCATTTT.

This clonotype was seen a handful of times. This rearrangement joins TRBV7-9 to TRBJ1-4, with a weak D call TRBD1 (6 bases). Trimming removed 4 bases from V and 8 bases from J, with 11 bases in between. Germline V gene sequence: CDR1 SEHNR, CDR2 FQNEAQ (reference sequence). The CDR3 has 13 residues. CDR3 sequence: CASSYRTDEKLFF. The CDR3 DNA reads TGTGCCAGCAGCTATAGGACAGACGAAAAACTGTTTTTT.

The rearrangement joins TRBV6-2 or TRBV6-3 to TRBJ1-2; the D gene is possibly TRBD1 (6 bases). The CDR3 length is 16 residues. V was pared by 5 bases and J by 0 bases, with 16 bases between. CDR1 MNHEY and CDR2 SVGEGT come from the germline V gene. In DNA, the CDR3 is TGTGCCAGCAGTCAAACTAGACAGGCGACTAACTATGGCTACACCTTC. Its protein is CASSQTRQATNYGYTF.

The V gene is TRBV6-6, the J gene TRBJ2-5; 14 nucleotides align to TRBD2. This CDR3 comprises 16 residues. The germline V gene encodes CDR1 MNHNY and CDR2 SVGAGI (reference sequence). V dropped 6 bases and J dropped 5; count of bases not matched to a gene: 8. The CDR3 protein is CASSRGLAGGGETQYF. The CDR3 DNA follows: TGTGCCAGCAGCCGCGGACTAGCGGGAGGCGGGGAGACCCAGTACTTC.

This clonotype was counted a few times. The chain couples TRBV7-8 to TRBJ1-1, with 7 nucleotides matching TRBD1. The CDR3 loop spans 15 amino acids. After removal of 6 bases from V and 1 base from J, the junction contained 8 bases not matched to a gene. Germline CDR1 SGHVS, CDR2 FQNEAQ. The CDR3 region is CASRPARTGNTEAFF. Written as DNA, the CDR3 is TGTGCCAGCAGGCCTGCGAGGACAGGGAACACTGAAGCTTTCTTT.

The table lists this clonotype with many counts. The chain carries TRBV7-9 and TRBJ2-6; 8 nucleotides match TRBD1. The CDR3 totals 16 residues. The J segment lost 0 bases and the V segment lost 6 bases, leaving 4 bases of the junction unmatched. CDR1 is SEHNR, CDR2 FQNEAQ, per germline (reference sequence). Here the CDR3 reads CASRGQVYSGANVLTF. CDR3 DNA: TGTGCCAGCAGGGGACAGGTTTACTCTGGGGCCAACGTCCTGACTTTC. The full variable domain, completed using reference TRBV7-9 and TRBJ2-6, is DTGVSQNPRHKITKRGQNVTFRCDPISEHNRLYWYRQTLGQGPEFLTYFQNEAQLEKSRLLSDRFSAERPKGSFSTLEIQRTEQGDSAMYLCASRGQVYSGANVLTFGAGSRLTVL.

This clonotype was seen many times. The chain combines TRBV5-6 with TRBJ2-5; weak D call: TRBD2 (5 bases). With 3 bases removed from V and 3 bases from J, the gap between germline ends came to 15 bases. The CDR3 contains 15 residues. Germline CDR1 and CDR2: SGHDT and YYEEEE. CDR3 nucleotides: TGTGCCAGCAGCTCGCTAATGGGAGTGGAAGAGACCCAGTACTTC. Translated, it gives CASSSLMGVEETQYF.

CDR3 DNA sequence: TGTGCCAGCTCGCACAGGGAATTCTCCTACGAGCAGTACTTC. Its translation is CASSHREFSYEQYF. This chain connects TRBV6-5 to TRBJ2-7; tentatively, D is TRBD1 (6 bases). V lost 8 bases and J lost 0, with 14 bases in between. The CDR3 is 14 amino acids. CDR1 and CDR2 (germline): MNHEY, SVGAGI.

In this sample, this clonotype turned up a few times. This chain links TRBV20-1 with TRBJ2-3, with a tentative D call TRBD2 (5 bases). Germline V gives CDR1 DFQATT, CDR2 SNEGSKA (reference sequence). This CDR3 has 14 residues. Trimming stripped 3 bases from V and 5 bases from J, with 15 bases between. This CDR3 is CSASFGYGGDTQYF. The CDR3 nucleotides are TGCAGTGCTAGTTTCGGTTATGGAGGAGATACGCAGTATTTT.

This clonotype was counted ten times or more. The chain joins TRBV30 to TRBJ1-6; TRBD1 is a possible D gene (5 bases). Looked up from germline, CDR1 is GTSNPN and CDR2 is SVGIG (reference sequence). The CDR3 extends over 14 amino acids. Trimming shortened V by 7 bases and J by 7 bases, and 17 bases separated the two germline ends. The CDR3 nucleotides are TGTGCCTCCTCGGCGGCAGGGTCGAATTCACCCCTCCACTTT. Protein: CASSAAGSNSPLHF.

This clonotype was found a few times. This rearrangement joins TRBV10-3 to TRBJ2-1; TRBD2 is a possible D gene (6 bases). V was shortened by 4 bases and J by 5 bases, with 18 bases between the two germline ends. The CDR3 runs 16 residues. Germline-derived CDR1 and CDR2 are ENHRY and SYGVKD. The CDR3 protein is CAISVALSGRDNEQFF. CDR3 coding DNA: TGTGCCATCAGTGTGGCTCTTAGCGGAAGGGACAATGAGCAGTTCTTC.

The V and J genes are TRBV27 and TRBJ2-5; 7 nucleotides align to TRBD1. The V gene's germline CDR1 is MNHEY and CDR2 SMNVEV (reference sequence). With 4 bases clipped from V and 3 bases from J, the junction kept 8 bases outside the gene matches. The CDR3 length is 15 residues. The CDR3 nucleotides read TGTGCCAGCAGTTCCGCCGGGACAGTTAAAGAGACCCAGTACTTC. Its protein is CASSSAGTVKETQYF.

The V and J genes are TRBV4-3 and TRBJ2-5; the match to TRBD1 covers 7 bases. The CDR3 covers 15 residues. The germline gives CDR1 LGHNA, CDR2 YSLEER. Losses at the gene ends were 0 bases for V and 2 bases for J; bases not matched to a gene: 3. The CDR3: CASSQDRRGQETQYF. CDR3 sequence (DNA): TGCGCCAGCAGCCAAGATCGCAGGGGGCAAGAGACCCAGTACTTC.

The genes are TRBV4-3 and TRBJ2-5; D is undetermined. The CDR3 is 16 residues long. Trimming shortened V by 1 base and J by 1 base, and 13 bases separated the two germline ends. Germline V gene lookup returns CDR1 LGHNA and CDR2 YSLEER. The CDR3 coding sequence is TGCGCCAGCAGCCAAGGCGGCCGGGTAGGCCAAGAGACCCAGTACTTC. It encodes CASSQGGRVGQETQYF.

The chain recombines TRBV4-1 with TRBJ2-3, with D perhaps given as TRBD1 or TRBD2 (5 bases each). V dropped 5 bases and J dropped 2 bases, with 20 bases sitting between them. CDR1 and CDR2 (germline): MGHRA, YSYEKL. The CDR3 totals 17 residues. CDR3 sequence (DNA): TGCGCCAGCAGCTATCTAGGGGCGAGGGTGCCCACAGATACGCAGTATTTT. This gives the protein CASSYLGARVPTDTQYF.

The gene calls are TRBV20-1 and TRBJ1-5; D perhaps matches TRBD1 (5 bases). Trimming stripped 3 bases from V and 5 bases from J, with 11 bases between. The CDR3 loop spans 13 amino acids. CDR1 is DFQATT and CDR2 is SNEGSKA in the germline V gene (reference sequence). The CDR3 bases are TGCAGTGCTAGCAGTTGGGGGGATCAGCCCCAGCATTTT. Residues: CSASSWGDQPQHF.

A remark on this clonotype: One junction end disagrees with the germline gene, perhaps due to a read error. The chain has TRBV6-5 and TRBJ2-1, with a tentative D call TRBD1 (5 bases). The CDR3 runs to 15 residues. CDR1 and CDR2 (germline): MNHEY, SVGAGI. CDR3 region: CASSWKGNPYNEKFF. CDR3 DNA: TGTGCCAGCAGTTGGAAGGGGAACCCCTACAATGAGAAGTTCTTC.

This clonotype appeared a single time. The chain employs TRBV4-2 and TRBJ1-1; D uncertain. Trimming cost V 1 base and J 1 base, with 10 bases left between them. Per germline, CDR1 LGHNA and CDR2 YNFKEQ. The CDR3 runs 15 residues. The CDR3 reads CASSQVGRKNTEAFF. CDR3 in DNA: TGTGCCAGCAGCCAAGTAGGACGGAAGAACACTGAAGCTTTCTTT.

This CDR3 reads CASSQGIGGHGYTF. CDR3 bases: TGTGCCAGCAGCCAAGGTATAGGGGGACATGGCTACACCTTC. The V gene is TRBV3-1, the J gene TRBJ1-2, with D maybe TRBD1 (6 bases). Trimming left V 1 base short and J 6 bases short, with 12 bases between. CDR1 and CDR2 from the germline V gene are LGHDT and YNNKEL (reference sequence). The CDR3 covers 14 residues.

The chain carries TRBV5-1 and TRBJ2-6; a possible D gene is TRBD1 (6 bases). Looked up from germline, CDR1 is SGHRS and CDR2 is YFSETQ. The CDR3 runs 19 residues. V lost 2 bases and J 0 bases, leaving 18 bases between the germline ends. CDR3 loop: CASSFFLQGMASGANVLTF. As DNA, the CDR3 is TGCGCCAGCAGCTTCTTCCTACAGGGTATGGCCTCTGGGGCCAACGTCCTGACTTTC.

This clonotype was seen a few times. The CDR3 loop is CASSVYGSRDEQYF. In DNA, the CDR3 is TGTGCCAGCAGCGTTTACGGGAGTCGCGACGAGCAGTACTTC. The chain recombines TRBV9 with TRBJ2-7, with D tentatively TRBD2 (6 bases). Trimming pared 2 bases from V and 5 bases from J, leaving 14 bases between. The CDR3 loop spans 14 amino acids. CDR1 is SGDLS and CDR2 is YYNGEE in the germline V gene.

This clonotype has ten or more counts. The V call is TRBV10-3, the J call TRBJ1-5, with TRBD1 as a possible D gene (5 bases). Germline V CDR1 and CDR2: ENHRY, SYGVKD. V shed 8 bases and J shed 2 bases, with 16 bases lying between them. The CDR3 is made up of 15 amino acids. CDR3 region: CAIQGGTGGNQPQHF. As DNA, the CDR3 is TGTGCCATCCAGGGAGGGACCGGGGGCAATCAGCCCCAGCATTTT.

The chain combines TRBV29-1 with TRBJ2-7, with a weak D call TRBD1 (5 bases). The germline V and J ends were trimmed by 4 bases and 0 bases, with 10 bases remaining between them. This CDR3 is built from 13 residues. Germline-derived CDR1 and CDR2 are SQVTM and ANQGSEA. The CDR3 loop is CSVVQASSYEQYF. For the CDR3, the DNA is TGCAGCGTTGTACAGGCGAGCTCCTACGAGCAGTACTTC.

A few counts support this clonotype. CDR3 sequence: CASSLEGLEYNEQFF. The CDR3, as DNA: TGTGCCAGCAGCTTAGAGGGACTAGAATACAATGAGCAGTTCTTC. The chain is built from TRBV7-2 and TRBJ2-1; 8 bases fit TRBD2. V lost 1 base and J lost 4; bases outside the gene matches: 3. The CDR3 is made up of 15 amino acids. Germline-derived CDR1 and CDR2 are SGHTA and FQGNSA.

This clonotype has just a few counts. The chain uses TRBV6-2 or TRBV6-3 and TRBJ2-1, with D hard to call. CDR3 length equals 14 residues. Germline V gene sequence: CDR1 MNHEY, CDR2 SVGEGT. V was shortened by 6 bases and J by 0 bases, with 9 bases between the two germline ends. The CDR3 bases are TGTGCCAGCAGCGCGGATAGCTCCTACAATGAGCAGTTCTTC. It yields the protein CASSADSSYNEQFF.

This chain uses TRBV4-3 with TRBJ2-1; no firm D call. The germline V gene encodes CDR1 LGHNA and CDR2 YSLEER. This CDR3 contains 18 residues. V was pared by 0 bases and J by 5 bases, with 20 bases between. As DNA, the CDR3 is TGCGCCAGCAGCCAAGACAATAGCCCGAGCTTCTATAACAATGAGCAGTTCTTC. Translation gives CASSQDNSPSFYNNEQFF.

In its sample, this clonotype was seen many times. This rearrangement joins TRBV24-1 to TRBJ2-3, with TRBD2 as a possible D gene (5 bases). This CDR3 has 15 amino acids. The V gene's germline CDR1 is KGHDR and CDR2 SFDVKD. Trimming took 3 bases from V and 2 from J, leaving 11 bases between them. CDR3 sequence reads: CATSDPRENTDTQYF. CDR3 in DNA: TGTGCCACCAGTGATCCCCGGGAAAACACAGATACGCAGTATTTT.

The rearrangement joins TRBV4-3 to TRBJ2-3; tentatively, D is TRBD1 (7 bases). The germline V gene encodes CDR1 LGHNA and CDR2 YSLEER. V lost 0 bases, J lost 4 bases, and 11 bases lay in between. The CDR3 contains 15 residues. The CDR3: CASSQDARGADTQYF. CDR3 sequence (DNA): TGCGCCAGCAGCCAAGACGCCAGGGGGGCAGATACGCAGTATTTT.

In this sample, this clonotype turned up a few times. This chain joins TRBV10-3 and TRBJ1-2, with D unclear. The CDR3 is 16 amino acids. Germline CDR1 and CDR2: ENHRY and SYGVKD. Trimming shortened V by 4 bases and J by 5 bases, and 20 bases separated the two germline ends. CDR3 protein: CAISGEGIRGKYGYTF. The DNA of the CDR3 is TGTGCCATCAGTGGTGAGGGCATTAGAGGGAAATATGGCTACACCTTC.